The clone carrying this T cell receptor beta chain was seen a single time. What it binds is unknown. CD45RO-negative CD8 cells positively selected for CCR7 made up the naive population, which excluded terminally differentiated effector memory CD45RA+ cells. The CDR3 totals 16 residues. The V gene lost 0 bases and the J gene lost 0 bases, with 12 bases spanning the gap. CDR1 is SGHAT and CDR2 is FQNNGV in the germline V gene. The sample originates from a study of shared clonotypes between healthy human individuals. Evenly divided among several immunoSEQ plates was the genomic DNA of each subset. In the study's own analysis: ImmunoSEQ only sent back junction sequences with no quality scores, so filtering was done differently. Using immunoSEQ multiplex PCR, the repertoire was profiled, and TCRdb retains in-frame clones only, with some absent. The V and J calls and the clone size are those of that table, but D and trimming were determined from the DNA. The table records 800,000 or so clones, about 96% of them present only once.

Study-wide results and limits: Apart from blood, nothing was sampled; tissue repertoires likely differ.

This sequence originates from a man aged 25-40 years in good health. The genes are TRBV11-2 and TRBJ2-7; D uncertain. Sequenced sample: naive CD8+ T cells sorted from blood. In DNA, the CDR3 is TGTGCCAGCAGCTTAGAAGGCGTCCTCAGCTCCTACGAGCAGTACTTC. It encodes CASSLEGVLSSYEQYF.